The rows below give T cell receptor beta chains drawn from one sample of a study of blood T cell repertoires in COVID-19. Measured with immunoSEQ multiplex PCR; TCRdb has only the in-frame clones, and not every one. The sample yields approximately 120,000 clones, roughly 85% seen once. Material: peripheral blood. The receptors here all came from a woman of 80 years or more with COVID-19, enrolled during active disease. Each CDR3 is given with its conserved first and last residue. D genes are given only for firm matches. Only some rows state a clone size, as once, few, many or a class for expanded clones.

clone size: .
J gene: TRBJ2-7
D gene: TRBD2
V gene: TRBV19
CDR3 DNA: TGTGCCAGTAGTATAACGGCGGGAGGGCGAAGCTACGAGCAGTACTTC
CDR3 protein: CASSITAGGRSYEQYF

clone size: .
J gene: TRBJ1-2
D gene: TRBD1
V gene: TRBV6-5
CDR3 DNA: TGTGCCAGCAGGAGCCCGGGACAGACCTTCTATGGCTACACCTTC
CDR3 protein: CASRSPGQTFYGYTF

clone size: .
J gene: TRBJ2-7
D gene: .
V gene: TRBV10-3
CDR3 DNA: TGTGCCATCAGGGCCACCACAGGCGGCTACGAGCAGTACTTC
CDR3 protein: CAIRATTGGYEQYF

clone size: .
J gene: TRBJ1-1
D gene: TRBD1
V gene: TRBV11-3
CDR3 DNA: TGTGCCAGCAGCCAACAGGGGGTCACTGAAGCTTTCTTT
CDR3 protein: CASSQQGVTEAFF

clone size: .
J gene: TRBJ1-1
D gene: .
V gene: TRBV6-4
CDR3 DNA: TGTGCCAGCAGCGCGGGAGGGGTGACAGAAGCTTTCTTT
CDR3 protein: CASSAGGVTEAFF

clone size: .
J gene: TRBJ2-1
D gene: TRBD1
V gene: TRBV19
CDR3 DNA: TGTGCCAGTAGTATATCCAGGGACAGGGGGCCCTTGGGTGAGCAGTTCTTC
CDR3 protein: CASSISRDRGPLGEQFF

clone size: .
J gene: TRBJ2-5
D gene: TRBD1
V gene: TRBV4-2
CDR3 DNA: TGTGCCAGCAGCCAAGAAGGGACAGGGCCACTCAGGGAGACCCAGTACTTC
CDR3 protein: CASSQEGTGPLRETQYF

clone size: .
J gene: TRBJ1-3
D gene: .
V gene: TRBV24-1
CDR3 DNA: TGTGCCACCAGTGATGTCGGGGGCTCTGGAAACACCATATATTTT
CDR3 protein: CATSDVGGSGNTIYF

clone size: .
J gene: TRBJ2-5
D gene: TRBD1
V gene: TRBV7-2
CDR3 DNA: TGTGCCAGCAGCCAAATGACAGGGGAGACCCAGTACTTC
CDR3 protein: CASSQMTGETQYF

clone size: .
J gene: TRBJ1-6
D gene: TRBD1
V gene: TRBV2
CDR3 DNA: TGTGCCAGCAGAGGACAGGACTTTTATAATTCACCCCTCCACTTT
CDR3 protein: CASRGQDFYNSPLHF

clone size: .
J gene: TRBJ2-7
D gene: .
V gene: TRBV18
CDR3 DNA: TGTGCCAGCTCACCCGGGGGACAGACTCGCTACGAGCAGTACTTC
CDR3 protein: CASSPGGQTRYEQYF

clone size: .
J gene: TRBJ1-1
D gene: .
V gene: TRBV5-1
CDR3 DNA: TGCGCCAGCAGGTCAGGGGTTCGGAACACTGAAGCTTTCTTT
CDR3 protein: CASRSGVRNTEAFF

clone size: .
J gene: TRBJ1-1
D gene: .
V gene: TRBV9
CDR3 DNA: TGTGCCAGCAGCGGGTTGGGGGCGGCTGAAGCTTTCTTT
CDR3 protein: CASSGLGAAEAFF

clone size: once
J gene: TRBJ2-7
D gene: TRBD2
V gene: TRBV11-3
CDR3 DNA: TGTGCCAGCAGCTCGTTACCCGGGGGGGAGCAGTACTTC
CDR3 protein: CASSSLPGGEQYF

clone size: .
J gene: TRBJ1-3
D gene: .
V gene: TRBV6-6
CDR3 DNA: TGTGCCAGCAGTGGGTCGGACAGTCTCTCTGGAAACACCATATATTTT
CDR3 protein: CASSGSDSLSGNTIYF

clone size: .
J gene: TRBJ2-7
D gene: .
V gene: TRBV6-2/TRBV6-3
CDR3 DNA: TGTGCCAGCAGTTACTCCCAGGGGAACGCCTACGAGCAGTACTTC
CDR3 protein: CASSYSQGNAYEQYF

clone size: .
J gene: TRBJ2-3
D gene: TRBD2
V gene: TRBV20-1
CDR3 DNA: TGCAGTGCTAGTGGACTAGCGGGAGGAACAGATACGCAGTATTTT
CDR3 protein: CSASGLAGGTDTQYF

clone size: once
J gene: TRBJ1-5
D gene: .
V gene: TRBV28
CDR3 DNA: TGTGCCAGCGGTCCAGAGACAGACAATCAGCCCCAGCATTTT
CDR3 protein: CASGPETDNQPQHF

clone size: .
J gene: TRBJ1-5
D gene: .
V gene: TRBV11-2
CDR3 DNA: TGTGCCAGCAGCTTAGGGTCCGGCAGGGCCTATAGCAATCAGCCCCAGCATTTT
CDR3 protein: CASSLGSGRAYSNQPQHF

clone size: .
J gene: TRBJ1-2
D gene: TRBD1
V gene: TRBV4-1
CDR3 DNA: TGCGCCAGCAGCCAAGCGACAGGGTATGGCTACACCTTC
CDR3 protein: CASSQATGYGYTF

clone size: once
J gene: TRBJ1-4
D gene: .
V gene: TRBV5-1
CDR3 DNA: TGCGCCAGCAGCTTGGCGGGGATGGCTACTAATGAAAAACTGTTTTTT
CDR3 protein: CASSLAGMATNEKLFF

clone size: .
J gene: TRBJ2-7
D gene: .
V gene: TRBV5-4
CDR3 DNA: TGTGCCAGCAGCTTTTCGACTAAGAGTTCCTACGAGCAGTACTTC
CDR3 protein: CASSFSTKSSYEQYF

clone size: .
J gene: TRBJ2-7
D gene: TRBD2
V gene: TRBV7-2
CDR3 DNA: TGTGCCAGCAGCGCTACTAGCGGGAGAGTCGAGCAGTACTTC
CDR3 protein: CASSATSGRVEQYF

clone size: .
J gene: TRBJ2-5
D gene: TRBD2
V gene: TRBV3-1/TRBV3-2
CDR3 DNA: TGTGCCAGCAGGGGACTAGCCTCCGCGGAGACCCAGTACTTC
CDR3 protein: CASRGLASAETQYF

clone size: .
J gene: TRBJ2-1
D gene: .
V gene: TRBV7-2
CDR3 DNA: TGTGCCAGCAGCTGGGGCCCGGGTAACAATGAGCAGTTCTTC
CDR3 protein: CASSWGPGNNEQFF

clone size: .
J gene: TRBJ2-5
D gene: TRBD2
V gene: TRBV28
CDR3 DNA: TGTGCCAGCAGTTTGACTAGCAAAGAGACCCAGTACTTC
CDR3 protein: CASSLTSKETQYF

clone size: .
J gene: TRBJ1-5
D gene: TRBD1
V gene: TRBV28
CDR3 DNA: TGTGCCAGCAGTTTATGGGGGACAGGGAACGGCAATCAGCCCCAGCATTTT
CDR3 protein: CASSLWGTGNGNQPQHF

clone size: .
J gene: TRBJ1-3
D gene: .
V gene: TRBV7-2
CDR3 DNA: TGTGCCAGCAGCTTAGCTGCAGGAATTGGAAACACCATATATTTT
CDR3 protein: CASSLAAGIGNTIYF

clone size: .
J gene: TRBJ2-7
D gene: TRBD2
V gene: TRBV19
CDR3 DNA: TGTGCCAGTAGTCTCGGGGAGGGGACGACCTACGAGCAGTACTTC
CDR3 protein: CASSLGEGTTYEQYF